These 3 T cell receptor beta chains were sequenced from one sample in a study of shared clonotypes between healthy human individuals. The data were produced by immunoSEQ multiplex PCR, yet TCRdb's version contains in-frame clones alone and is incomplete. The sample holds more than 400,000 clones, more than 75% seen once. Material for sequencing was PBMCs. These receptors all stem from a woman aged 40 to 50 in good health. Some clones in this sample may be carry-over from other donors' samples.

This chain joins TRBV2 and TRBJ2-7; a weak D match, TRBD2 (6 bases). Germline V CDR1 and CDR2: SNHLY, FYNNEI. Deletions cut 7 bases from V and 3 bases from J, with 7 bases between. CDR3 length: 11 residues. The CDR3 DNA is TGTGCCAGCACAGCGGGCTACGAGCAGTACTTC. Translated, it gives CASTAGYEQYF.

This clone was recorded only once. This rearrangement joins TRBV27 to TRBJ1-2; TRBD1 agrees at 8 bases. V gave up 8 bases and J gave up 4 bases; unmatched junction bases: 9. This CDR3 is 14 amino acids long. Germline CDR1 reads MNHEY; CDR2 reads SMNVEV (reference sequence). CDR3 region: CASRPQGAGYGYTF. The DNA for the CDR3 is TGTGCCAGCCGCCCCCAGGGGGCCGGCTATGGCTACACCTTC.

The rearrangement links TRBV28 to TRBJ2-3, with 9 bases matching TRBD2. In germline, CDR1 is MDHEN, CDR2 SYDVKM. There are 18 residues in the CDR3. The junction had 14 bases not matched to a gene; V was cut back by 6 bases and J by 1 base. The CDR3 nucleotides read TGTGCCAGCAGCCAAACCCCACGGACTAGCGCGCGCACAGATACGCAGTATTTT. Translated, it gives CASSQTPRTSARTDTQYF.